The 8 T cell receptor beta chains below all came from one sample that was sequenced in a study of human T cells and chemical hapten exposure. Time point in this sample: patch test 2, 6 weeks after DPC sensitization. Treatment: therapeutic diphenylcyclopropenone sensitization with weekly scalp DPC. One entry per CDR3 protein results from TCRdb running MiXCR on the RACE reads. The sample shows just over 350,000 distinct CDR3 sequences, about 6% of them seen only once. Sequencing was performed on whole blood, taken in connection with sensitization to the hapten diphenylcyclopropenone (DPC). The receptor set was obtained from a woman aged 18-29 years with alopecia areata. Some clones in this sample may be carry-over from other donors' samples.

There are many counts of this clonotype. The genes are TRBV19 and TRBJ1-1, with 7 bases that match TRBD1. The CDR3 has 14 amino acids. V was clipped by 5 bases and J by 4 bases; unmatched bases: 7. Germline assignment: CDR1 LNHDA and CDR2 SQIVND (reference sequence). The CDR3 sequence: CASSVTGVATEAFF. The CDR3, as DNA: TGTGCCAGTAGTGTAACAGGGGTGGCCACTGAAGCTTTCTTT.

This clonotype occurred a few times. V is TRBV27 and J is TRBJ1-1; 8 bases are a match to TRBD1. The ends lost 5 bases at V and 7 bases at J; junction bases unmatched: 6. Looked up from germline, CDR1 is MNHEY and CDR2 is SMNVEV (reference sequence). The CDR3 consists of 13 residues. The DNA of the CDR3 is TGTGCCAGCAGTGTCTACAGGGGGAGTGAAGCTTTCTTT. This translates into CASSVYRGSEAFF.

The V gene is TRBV4-2, the J gene TRBJ1-4; 7 bases are a match to TRBD1. In germline, CDR1 is LGHNA, CDR2 YNFKEQ. The CDR3 has 18 residues. V lost 0 bases, J lost 4 bases, and 11 bases stayed unmatched. The CDR3 here is CASSQDARPGQHNEKLFF. For the CDR3, the DNA is TGTGCCAGCAGCCAAGACGCCCGACCGGGACAGCATAATGAAAAACTGTTTTTT.

This rearrangement joins TRBV3-1 to TRBJ1-2; D unresolved. The CDR3 extends over 15 amino acids. V shed 1 base and J shed 1 base, with 10 bases lying between them. CDR1 LGHDT and CDR2 YNNKEL come from the germline V gene (reference sequence). The CDR3 loop reads CASSQAGSHNYGYTF. In nucleotides, the CDR3 is TGTGCCAGCAGCCAAGCCGGGAGCCATAACTATGGCTACACCTTC.

There are many counts of this clonotype. The chain carries TRBV6-2 or TRBV6-3 and TRBJ1-5; TRBD1 matches 8 bases. This CDR3 region has 13 residues. J lost 4 bases, V lost 5 bases, and 1 base had no gene match. CDR1 MNHEY and CDR2 SVGEGT come from the germline V gene. DNA of the CDR3: TGTGCCAGCAGTCGACAGGGGAATCAGCCCCAGCATTTT. Encoded protein: CASSRQGNQPQHF.

The sample holds a few counts of this clonotype. DNA for the CDR3: TGTGCCAGCAGCTCGGCGGACGCCCGACCCTACAATGAGCAGTTCTTC. Its translation: CASSSADARPYNEQFF. This chain connects TRBV7-2 to TRBJ2-1; D uncertain. Germline CDR1 SGHTA, CDR2 FQGNSA. Deletions cut 4 bases from V and 2 bases from J, with 15 bases between. CDR3 size: 16 residues.

In this sample, this clonotype turned up many times. The V gene is TRBV7-6, the J gene TRBJ1-2; D perhaps matches TRBD1 (6 bases). CDR1 SGHVS and CDR2 FNYEAQ come from the germline V gene. The CDR3 totals 17 residues. V lost 0 bases and J 4 bases, leaving 18 bases between the germline ends. The DNA of the CDR3 is TGTGCCAGCAGCTTAGCGCACGGGGGGCGCGGTAGCTATGGCTACACCTTC. Translated: CASSLAHGGRGSYGYTF.

This chain uses TRBV6-5 with TRBJ2-5; no clear D gene. The germline gives CDR1 MNHEY, CDR2 SVGAGI. The CDR3 is 13 residues long. V lost 5 bases and J lost 0, with 7 bases in between. CDR3 loop: CASSRRNQETQYF. In DNA, the CDR3 is TGTGCCAGCAGTCGACGGAACCAAGAGACCCAGTACTTC.